This T cell receptor beta chain was sequenced for a study of T-cell memory formation after mild COVID-19. Study-level points and caveats: CD4+ bias marked clones expanding day 15 to 37, unlike balanced contracting clones.

MiXCR, run by TCRdb on the 5' RACE reads, gives a single entry per CDR3 protein. The table has approximately 50,000 distinct CDR3 sequences, over 9% seen once. To note about this clonotype: Its antigen is unidentified.

The V end was cut by 5 bases, the J end by 13 bases, with 15 bases between. This CDR3 has 12 residues. Germline V lookup: CDR1 SGHTA, CDR2 FQGNSA. The gene calls are TRBV7-2 and TRBJ2-1, with a tentative D call TRBD2 (5 bases). Sample: PBMCs or a T cell subset sorted from them (not recorded which). The source is an adult woman who had mild COVID-19 (a few samples of this study predate the infection). Cell type and time point are not known. The CDR3 sequence is CASSLIFGVQFF. Here the CDR3 DNA reads TGTGCCAGCAGCCTGATCTTCGGGGTTCAGTTCTTC.